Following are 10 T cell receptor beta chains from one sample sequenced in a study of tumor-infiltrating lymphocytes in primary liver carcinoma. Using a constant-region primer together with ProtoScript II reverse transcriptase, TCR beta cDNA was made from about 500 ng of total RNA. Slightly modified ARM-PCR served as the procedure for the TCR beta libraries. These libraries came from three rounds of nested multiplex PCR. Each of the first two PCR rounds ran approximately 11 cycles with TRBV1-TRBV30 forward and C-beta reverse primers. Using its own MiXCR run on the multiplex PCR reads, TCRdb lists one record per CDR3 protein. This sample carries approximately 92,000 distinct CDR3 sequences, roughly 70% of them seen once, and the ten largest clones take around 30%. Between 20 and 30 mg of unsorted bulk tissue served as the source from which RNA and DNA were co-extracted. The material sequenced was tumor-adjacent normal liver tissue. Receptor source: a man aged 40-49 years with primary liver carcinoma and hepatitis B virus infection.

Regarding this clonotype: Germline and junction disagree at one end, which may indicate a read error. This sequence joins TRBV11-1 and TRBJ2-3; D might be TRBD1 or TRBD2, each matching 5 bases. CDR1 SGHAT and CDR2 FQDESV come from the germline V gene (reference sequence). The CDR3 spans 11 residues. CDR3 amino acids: CASTRGATLYF. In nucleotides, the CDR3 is TGTGCCAGTACCCGAGGGGCTACGCTGTATTTT.

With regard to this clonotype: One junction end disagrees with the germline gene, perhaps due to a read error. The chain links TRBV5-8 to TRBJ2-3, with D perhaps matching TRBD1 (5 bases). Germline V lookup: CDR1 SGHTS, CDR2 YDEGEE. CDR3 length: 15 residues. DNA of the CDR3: TGTGCCAGCAGCTTTTCTTCGACAGCCACAGATACGCAGTGTTTT. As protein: CASSFSSTATDTQCF.

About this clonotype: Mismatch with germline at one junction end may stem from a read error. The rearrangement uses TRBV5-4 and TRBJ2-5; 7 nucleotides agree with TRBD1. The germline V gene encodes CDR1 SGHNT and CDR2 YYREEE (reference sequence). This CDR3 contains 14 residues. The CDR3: CANSRGTEWETHYF. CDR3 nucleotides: TGCGCCAACAGCAGGGGGACAGAATGGGAGACCCACTACTTC. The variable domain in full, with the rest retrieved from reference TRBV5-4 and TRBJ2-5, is ETGVTQSPTHLIKTRGQQVTLRCSSQSGHNTVSWYQQALGQGPQFIFQYYREEENGRGNFPPRFSGLQFPNYSSELNVNALELDDSALYLCANSRGTEWETHYFGPGTRLLVL.

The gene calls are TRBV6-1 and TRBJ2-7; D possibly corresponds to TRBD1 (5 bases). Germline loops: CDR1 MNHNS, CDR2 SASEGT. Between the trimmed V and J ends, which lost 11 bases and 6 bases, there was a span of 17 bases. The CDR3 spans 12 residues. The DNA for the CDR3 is TGTGCCGACAGTGAAATGGCGGTCGAGCAGTACTTC. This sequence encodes CADSEMAVEQYF.

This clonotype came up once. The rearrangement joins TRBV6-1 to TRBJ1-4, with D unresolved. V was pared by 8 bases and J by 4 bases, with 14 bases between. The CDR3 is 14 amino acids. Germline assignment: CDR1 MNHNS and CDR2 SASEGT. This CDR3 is CASAKGTLNEKLFF. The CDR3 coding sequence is TGTGCCAGCGCCAAAGGTACACTTAATGAAAAACTGTTTTTT.

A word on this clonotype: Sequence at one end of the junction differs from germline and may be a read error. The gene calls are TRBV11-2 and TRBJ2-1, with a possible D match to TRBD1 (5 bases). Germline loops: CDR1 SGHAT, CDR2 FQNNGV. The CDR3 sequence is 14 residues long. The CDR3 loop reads CASSFEWGESEQLF. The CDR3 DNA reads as TGTGCCAGCAGCTTTGAGTGGGGCGAGAGTGAGCAGCTCTTC.

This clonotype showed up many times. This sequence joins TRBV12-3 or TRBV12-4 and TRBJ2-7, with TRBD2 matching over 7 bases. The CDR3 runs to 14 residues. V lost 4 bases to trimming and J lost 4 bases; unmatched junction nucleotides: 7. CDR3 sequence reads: CASSWGVGGYEQYF. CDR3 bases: TGTGCCAGCAGTTGGGGGGTCGGGGGGTACGAGCAGTACTTC.

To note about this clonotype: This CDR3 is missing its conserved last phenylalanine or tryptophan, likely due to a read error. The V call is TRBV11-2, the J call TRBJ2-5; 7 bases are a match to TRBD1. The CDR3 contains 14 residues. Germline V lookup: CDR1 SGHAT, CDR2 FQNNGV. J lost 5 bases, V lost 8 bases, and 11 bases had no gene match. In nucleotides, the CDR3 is TGTGCCAGCGGACTGACAGGGCCCACGGAGACCCAGTACTAC. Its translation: CASGLTGPTETQYY.

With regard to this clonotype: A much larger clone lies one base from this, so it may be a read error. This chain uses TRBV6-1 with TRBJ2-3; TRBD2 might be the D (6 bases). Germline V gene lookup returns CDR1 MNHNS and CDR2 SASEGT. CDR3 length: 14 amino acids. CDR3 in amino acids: CASSTRRGTDKQYF. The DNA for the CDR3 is TGTGCCAGCAGTACCCGGAGGGGCACAGATAAGCAGTATTTT.

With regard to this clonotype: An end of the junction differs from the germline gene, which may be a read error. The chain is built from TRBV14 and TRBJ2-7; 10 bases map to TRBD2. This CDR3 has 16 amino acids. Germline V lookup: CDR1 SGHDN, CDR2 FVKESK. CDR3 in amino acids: CAGSQTLAGVSYEQYF. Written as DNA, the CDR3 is TGTGCCGGCAGCCAAACTCTAGCGGGAGTATCCTACGAGCAGTACTTC.